Listed here is a single TCR beta chain. These data originate in a study of shared T cell receptors in the human thymus. The protocol was immunoSEQ multiplex PCR, while the TCRdb copy is restricted to in-frame clones and leaves out a portion. Of some 640,000 clones detected, about 90% appear once; the ten largest clones hold over 0.008%. V trimming: 2 bases; J trimming: 7 bases; junction bases outside the gene matches: 8. The CDR3 runs to 16 residues. The germline V gene has CDR1 LNHDA and CDR2 SQIVND (reference sequence). In addition, the sample was reused for a study of human thymus T cells. This second report adds: Donors were healthy Finnish infants having corrective surgery for congenital heart defects. Unrelated people showed highly overlapping thymic repertoires, related research reported.

The chain employs TRBV19 and TRBJ1-5; 10 bases map to TRBD1. The sample comprised thymocytes. The sequence came from a boy under two years old with a congenital heart defect. In nucleotides, the CDR3 is TGTGCCAGTAGTATAAAGGGGACAGGGGTTCGACAGCCCCAGCATTTT. It translates to CASSIKGTGVRQPQHF.